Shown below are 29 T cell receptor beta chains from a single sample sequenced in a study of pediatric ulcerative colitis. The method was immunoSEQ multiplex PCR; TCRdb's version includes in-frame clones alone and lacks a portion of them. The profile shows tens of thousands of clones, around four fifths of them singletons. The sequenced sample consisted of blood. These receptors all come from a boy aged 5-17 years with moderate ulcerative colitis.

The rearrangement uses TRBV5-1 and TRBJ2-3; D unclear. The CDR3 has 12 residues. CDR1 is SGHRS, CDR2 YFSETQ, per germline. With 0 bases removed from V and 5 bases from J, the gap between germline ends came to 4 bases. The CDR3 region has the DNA TGCGCCAGCAGCTTGGGGGGAGATACGCAGTATTTT. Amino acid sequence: CASSLGGDTQYF. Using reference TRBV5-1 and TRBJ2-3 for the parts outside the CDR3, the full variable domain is KAGVTQTPRYLIKTRGQQVTLSCSPISGHRSVSWYQQTPGQGLQFLFEYFSETQRNKGNFPGRFSGRQFSNSRSEMNVSTLELGDSALYLCASSLGGDTQYFGPGTRLTVL.

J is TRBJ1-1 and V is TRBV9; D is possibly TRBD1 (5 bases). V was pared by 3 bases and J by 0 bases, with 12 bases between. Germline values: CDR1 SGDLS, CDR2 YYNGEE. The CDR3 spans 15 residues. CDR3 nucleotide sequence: TGTGCCAGCAGCGAATGGGGGGAACTGAACACTGAAGCTTTCTTT. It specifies CASSEWGELNTEAFF.

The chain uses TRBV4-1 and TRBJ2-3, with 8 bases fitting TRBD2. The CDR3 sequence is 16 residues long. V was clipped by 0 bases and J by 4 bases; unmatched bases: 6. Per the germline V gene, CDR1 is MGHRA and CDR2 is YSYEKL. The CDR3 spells CASSQDAAGVPDTQYF. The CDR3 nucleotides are TGCGCCAGCAGCCAAGATGCAGCGGGAGTACCAGATACGCAGTATTTT.

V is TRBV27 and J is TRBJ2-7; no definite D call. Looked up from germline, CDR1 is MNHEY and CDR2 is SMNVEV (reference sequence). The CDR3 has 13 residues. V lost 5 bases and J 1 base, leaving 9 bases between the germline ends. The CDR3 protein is CASSPEGSYEQYF. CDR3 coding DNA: TGTGCCAGCAGTCCGGAAGGGTCCTACGAGCAGTACTTC.

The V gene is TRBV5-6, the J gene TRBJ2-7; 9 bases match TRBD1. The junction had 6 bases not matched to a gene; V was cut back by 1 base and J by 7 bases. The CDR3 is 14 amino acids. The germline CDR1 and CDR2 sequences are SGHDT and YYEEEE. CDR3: CASSLTGTGLEQYF. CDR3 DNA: TGTGCCAGCAGCTTGACCGGGACAGGGTTGGAGCAGTACTTC. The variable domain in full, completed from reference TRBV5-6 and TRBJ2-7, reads DAGVTQSPTHLIKTRGQQVTLRCSPKSGHDTVSWYQQALGQGPQFIFQYYEEEERQRGNFPDRFSGHQFPNYSSELNVNALLLGDSALYLCASSLTGTGLEQYFGPGTRLTVT.

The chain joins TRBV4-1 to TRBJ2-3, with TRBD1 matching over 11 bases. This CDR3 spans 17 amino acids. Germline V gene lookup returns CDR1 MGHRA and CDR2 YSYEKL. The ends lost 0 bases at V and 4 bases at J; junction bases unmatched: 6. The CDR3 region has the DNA TGCGCCAGCAGCCAAGAGGGGACAGGGGGGCAGGCAGATACGCAGTATTTT. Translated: CASSQEGTGGQADTQYF.

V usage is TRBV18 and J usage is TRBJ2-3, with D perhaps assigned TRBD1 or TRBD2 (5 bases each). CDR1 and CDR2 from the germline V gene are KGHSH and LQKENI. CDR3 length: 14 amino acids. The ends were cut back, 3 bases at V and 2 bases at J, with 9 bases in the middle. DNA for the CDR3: TGTGCCAGCTCACCTTTGGGGGACACAGATACGCAGTATTTT. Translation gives CASSPLGDTDTQYF. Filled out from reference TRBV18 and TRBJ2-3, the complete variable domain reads NAGVMQNPRHLVRRRGQEARLRCSPMKGHSHVYWYRQLPEEGLKFMVYLQKENIIDESGMPKERFSAEFPKEGPSILRIQQVVRGDSAAYFCASSPLGDTDTQYFGPGTRLTVL.

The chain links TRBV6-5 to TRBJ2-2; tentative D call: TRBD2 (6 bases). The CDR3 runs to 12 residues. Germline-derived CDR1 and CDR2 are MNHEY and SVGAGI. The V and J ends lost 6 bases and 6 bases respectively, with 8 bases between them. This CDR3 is CASRRLAGELFF. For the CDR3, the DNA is TGTGCCAGCAGACGACTAGCCGGGGAGCTGTTTTTT.

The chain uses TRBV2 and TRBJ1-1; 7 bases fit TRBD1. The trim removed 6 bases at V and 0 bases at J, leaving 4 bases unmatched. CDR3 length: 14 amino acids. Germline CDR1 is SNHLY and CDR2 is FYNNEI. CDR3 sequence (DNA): TGTGCCAGCAGGGGGGACAGTATGAACACTGAAGCTTTCTTT. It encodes CASRGDSMNTEAFF. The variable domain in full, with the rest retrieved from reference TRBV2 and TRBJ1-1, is EPEVTQTPSHQVTQMGQEVILRCVPISNHLYFYWYRQILGQKVEFLVSFYNNEISEKSEIFDDQFSVERPDGSNFTLKIRSTKLEDSAMYFCASRGDSMNTEAFFGQGTRLTVV.

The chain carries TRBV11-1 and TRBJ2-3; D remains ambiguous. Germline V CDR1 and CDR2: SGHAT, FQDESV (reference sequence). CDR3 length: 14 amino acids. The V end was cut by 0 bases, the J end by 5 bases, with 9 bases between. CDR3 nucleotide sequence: TGTGCCAGCAGCTTAGCTAAGGGATTAGATACGCAGTATTTT. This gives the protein CASSLAKGLDTQYF.

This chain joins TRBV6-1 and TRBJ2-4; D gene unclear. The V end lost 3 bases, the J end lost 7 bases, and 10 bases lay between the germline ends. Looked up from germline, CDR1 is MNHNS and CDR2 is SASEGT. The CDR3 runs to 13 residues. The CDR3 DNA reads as TGTGCCAGCAGTGATGGTAGGGTGAACATTCAGTACTTC. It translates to CASSDGRVNIQYF.

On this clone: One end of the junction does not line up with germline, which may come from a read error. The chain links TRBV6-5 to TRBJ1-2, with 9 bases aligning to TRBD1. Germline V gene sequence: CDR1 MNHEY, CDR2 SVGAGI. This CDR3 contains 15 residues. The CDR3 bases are TGTGCCAGCAGCTACTTCGGACAGGGGATGGGCGGCTACACCTTC. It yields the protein CASSYFGQGMGGYTF.

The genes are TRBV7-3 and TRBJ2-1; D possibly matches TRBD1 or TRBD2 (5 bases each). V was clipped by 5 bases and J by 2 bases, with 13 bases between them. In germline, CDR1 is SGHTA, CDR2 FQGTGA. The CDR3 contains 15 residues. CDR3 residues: CASSPGLEPYNEQFF. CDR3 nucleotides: TGTGCCAGCAGCCCGGGGCTGGAACCCTACAATGAGCAGTTCTTC. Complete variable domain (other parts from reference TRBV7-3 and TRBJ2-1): GAGVSQTPSNKVTEKGKYVELRCDPISGHTALYWYRQSLGQGPEFLIYFQGTGAADDSGLPNDRFFAVRPEGSVSTLKIQRTERGDSAVYLCASSPGLEPYNEQFFGPGTRLTVL.

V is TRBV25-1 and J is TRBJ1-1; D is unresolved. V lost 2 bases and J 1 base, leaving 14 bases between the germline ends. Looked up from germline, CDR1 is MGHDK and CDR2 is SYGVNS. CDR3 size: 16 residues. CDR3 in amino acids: CASSEGVSRRNTEAFF. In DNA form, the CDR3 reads TGTGCCAGCAGTGAAGGAGTGTCGCGTAGGAACACTGAAGCTTTCTTT.

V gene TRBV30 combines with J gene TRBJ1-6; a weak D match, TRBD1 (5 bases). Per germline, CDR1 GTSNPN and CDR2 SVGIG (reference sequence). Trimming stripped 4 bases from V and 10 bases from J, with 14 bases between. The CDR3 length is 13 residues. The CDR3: CAWIGGLGSPLHF. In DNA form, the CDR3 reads TGTGCCTGGATCGGGGGTTTAGGATCACCCCTCCACTTT. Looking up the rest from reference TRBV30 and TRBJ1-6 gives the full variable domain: SQTIHQWPATLVQPVGSPLSLECTVEGTSNPNLYWYRQAAGRGLQLLFYSVGIGQISSEVPQNLSASRPQDRQFILSSKKLLLSDSGFYLCAWIGGLGSPLHFGNGTRLTVT.

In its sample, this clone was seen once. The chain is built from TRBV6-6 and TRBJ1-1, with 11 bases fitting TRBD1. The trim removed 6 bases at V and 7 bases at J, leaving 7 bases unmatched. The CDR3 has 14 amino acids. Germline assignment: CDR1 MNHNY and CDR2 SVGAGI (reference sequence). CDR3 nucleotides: TGTGCCAGCAGCCGGGGGACAGGGGGTATTGAAGCTTTCTTT. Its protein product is CASSRGTGGIEAFF.

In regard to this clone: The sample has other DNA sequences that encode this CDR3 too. CDR3 sequence reads: CASSDPPTDTQYF. CDR3 coding DNA: TGTGCCAGCAGTGACCCGCCCACAGATACGCAGTATTTT. V is TRBV6-4 and J is TRBJ2-3, with D hard to call. CDR3 length: 13 residues. Germline V lookup: CDR1 MRHNA, CDR2 SNTAGT. Deletions cut 2 bases from V and 2 bases from J, with 5 bases between.

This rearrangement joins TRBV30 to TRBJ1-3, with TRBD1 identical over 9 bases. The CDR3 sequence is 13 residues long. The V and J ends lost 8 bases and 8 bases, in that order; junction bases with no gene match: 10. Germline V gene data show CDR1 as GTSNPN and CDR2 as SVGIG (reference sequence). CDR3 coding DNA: TGTGCCGGACAGGGGCCGTTTTATTACACCATATATTTT. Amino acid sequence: CAGQGPFYYTIYF.

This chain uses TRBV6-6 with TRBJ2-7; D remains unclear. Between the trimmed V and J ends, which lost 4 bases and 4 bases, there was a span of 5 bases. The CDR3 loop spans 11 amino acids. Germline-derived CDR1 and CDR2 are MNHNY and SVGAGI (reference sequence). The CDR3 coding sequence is TGTGCCAGCAGTTCCAATTACGAGCAGTACTTC. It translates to CASSSNYEQYF.

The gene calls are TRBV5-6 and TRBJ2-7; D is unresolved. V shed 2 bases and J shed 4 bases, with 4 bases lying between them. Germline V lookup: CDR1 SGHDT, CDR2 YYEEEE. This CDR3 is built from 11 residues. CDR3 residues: CASSFLYEQYF. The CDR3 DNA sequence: TGTGCCAGCAGCTTTCTATACGAGCAGTACTTC.

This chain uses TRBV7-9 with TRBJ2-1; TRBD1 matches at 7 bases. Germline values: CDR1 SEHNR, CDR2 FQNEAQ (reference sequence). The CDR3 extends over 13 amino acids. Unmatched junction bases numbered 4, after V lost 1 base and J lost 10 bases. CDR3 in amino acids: CASSLEGGYEQFF. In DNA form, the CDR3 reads TGTGCCAGCAGCTTAGAAGGGGGCTACGAGCAGTTCTTC.

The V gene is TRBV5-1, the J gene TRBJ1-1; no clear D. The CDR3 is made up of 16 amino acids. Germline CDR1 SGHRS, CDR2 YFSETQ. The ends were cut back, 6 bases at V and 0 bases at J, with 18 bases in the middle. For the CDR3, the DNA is TGCGCCAGCAACCCCGACTCCCAGATTTTGAACACTGAAGCTTTCTTT. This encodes CASNPDSQILNTEAFF.

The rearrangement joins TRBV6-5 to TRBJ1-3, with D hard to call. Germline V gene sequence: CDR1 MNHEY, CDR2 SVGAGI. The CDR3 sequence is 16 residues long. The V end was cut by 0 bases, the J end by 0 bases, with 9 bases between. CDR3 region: CASSYSQEHSGNTIYF. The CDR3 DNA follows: TGTGCCAGCAGTTACTCCCAGGAGCACTCTGGAAACACCATATATTTT.

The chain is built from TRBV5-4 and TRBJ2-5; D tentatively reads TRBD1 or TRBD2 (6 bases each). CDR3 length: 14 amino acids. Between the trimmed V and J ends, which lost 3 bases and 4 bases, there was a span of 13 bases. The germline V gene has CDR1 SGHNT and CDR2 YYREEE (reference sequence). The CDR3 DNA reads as TGTGCCAGCAGCTCGGGGGCGGGTAGAGAGACCCAGTACTTC. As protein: CASSSGAGRETQYF.

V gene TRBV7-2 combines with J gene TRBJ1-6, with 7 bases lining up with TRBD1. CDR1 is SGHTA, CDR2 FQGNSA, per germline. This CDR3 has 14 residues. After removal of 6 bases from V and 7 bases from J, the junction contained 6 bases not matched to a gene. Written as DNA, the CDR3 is TGTGCCAGCAGGACGGGACAGCAGAATTCACCCCTCCACTTT. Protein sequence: CASRTGQQNSPLHF.

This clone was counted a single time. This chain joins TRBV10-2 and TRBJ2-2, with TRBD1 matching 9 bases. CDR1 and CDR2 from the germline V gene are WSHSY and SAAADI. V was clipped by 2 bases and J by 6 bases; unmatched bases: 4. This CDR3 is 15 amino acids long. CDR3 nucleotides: TGCGCCAGCAGTGAGAGGGACAGGGACTCCGGGGAGCTGTTTTTT. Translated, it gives CASSERDRDSGELFF.

The CDR3 DNA sequence: TGTGCCAGCAGTCGCTCCACCCAGGGAGGGGAGCTGTTTTTT. Translation gives CASSRSTQGGELFF. The chain recombines TRBV27 with TRBJ2-2, with D possibly being TRBD1 (5 bases). Germline V gene lookup returns CDR1 MNHEY and CDR2 SMNVEV (reference sequence). The length of the CDR3 is 14 residues. V was pared by 5 bases and J by 8 bases, with 15 bases between.

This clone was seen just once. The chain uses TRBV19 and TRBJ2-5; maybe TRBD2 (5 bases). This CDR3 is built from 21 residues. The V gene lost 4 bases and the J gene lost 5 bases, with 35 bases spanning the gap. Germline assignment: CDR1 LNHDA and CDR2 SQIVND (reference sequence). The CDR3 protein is CASSKIRQEWRVPFGRETQYF. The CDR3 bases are TGTGCCAGTAGTAAGATCCGTCAAGAGTGGCGGGTTCCTTTCGGGCGGGAGACCCAGTACTTC.

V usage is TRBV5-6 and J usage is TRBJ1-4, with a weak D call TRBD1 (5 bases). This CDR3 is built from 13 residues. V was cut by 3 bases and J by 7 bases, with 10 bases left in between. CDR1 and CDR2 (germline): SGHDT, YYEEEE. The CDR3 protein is CASSYRTGEKLFF. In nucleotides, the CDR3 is TGTGCCAGCAGCTACAGGACTGGTGAAAAACTGTTTTTT.